Each of the 29 T cell receptor beta chains below was sequenced from the same sample in a study of a mutant IDH1 vaccine in newly diagnosed glioma. The time point here: baseline, week 1 (first vaccination visit). Treatment given: pre-vaccination baseline after standard-of-care therapy. Data came from immunoSEQ multiplex PCR; TCRdb stores just in-frame clones and leaves some out. The profile shows 40,000 or so clones, approximately 92% of them singletons. The source was PBMCs, collected from a glioma patient treated with radiotherapy, temozolomide or both. Receptors were obtained from a man between 18 and 35 years old with glioma.

This clone was counted once. The genes are TRBV18 and TRBJ2-7; D remains ambiguous. Germline CDR1 is KGHSH and CDR2 is LQKENI. Trimming stripped 2 bases from V and 3 bases from J, with 14 bases between. This CDR3 contains 15 residues. The CDR3 is CASSPDQLRNYEQYF. The CDR3 coding sequence is TGTGCCAGCTCACCAGATCAACTTCGGAACTACGAGCAGTACTTC.

The chain has TRBV7-2 and TRBJ2-1, with a weak D call TRBD2 (6 bases). Germline V gene lookup returns CDR1 SGHTA and CDR2 FQGNSA. Trimming removed 6 bases at V and 0 bases at J, with 12 bases between. CDR3 length: 15 amino acids. This CDR3 is CASRASTSSYNEQFF. The CDR3 DNA follows: TGTGCCAGCAGGGCCTCGACTAGCTCCTACAATGAGCAGTTCTTC. The whole variable domain, filled in from reference TRBV7-2 and TRBJ2-1, reads GAGVSQSPSNKVTEKGKDVELRCDPISGHTALYWYRQSLGQGLEFLIYFQGNSAPDKSGLPSDRFSAERTGGSVSTLTIQRTQQEDSAVYLCASRASTSSYNEQFFGPGTRLTVL.

The chain is built from TRBV5-1 and TRBJ1-5; D call uncertain. Trimming removed 5 bases from V and 0 bases from J, with 12 bases in between. This CDR3 is built from 15 residues. Germline V gene sequence: CDR1 SGHRS, CDR2 YFSETQ. The CDR3 region is CASRLRVDSNQPQHF. The CDR3 region has the DNA TGCGCCAGCAGACTCCGGGTAGATAGCAATCAGCCCCAGCATTTT.

This clone was seen more than once but under ten times. The chain has TRBV29-1 and TRBJ1-2, with a possible D match to TRBD1 (6 bases). The CDR3 runs 15 residues. Trimming pared 1 base from V and 6 bases from J, leaving 18 bases between. Germline-derived CDR1 and CDR2 are SQVTM and ANQGSEA. The DNA for the CDR3 is TGCAGCGTTGAAGGGGTCGACAGGTCCAGAAATGGCTACACCTTC. Residues: CSVEGVDRSRNGYTF.

This clone was recorded once. This chain links TRBV4-2 with TRBJ2-7, with 8 positions matching TRBD2. The CDR3 contains 15 residues. Germline V CDR1 and CDR2: LGHNA, YNFKEQ. Germline trimming cut 1 base from V and 2 bases from J; bases unmatched to any gene: 4. CDR3 protein: CASSQGTSSAYEQYF. The CDR3 DNA reads TGTGCCAGCAGCCAAGGGACTAGCTCGGCCTACGAGCAGTACTTC.

The chain couples TRBV6-1 to TRBJ1-5; 12 nucleotides match TRBD1. The CDR3 consists of 15 residues. V dropped 6 bases and J dropped 3; count of bases not matched to a gene: 3. Per germline, CDR1 MNHNS and CDR2 SASEGT. The CDR3 protein is CASRGQGALNQPQHF. The CDR3 DNA sequence: TGTGCCAGCAGGGGACAGGGGGCCCTCAATCAGCCCCAGCATTTT.

CDR3 residues: CASSTSDTGSGETQYF. The CDR3 DNA follows: TGCGCCAGCAGCACCTCAGACACAGGTTCCGGGGAGACCCAGTACTTC. J is TRBJ2-5 and V is TRBV5-1, with D perhaps TRBD1 (5 bases). The CDR3 is 16 amino acids. Germline loops: CDR1 SGHRS, CDR2 YFSETQ. Trimming stripped 4 bases from V and 5 bases from J, with 21 bases between.

This clone was detected a few times. The rearrangement uses TRBV7-2 and TRBJ1-2; no definite D call. Germline CDR1 and CDR2: SGHTA and FQGNSA. Trimming left V 5 bases short and J 4 bases short, with 14 bases between. The CDR3 runs 14 residues. CDR3 coding DNA: TGTGCCAGCAGCAGCATCGAGGCCCTCTATGGCTACACCTTC. Its protein is CASSSIEALYGYTF.

The chain recombines TRBV10-1 with TRBJ2-3; D may be TRBD2 (5 bases). Trimming pared 1 base from V and 1 base from J, leaving 9 bases between. Germline lookup yields CDR1 WNHNN and CDR2 SYGVQD (reference sequence). This CDR3 region has 15 residues. The CDR3 nucleotides are TGCGCCAGCAGTGAGTTAGGGAGCGGCACAGATACGCAGTATTTT. Translated, it gives CASSELGSGTDTQYF.

This clone came up a few times. The chain is built from TRBV28 and TRBJ1-1; no firm D call. CDR1 is MDHEN and CDR2 is SYDVKM in the germline V gene. The CDR3 covers 15 residues. Trimming stripped 2 bases from V and 0 bases from J, with 10 bases between. The CDR3 spells CASSLPRLMNTEAFF. The DNA of the CDR3 is TGTGCCAGCAGTTTACCGCGACTGATGAACACTGAAGCTTTCTTT. The full variable domain, with the rest looked up from reference TRBV28 and TRBJ1-1, is DVKVTQSSRYLVKRTGEKVFLECVQDMDHENMFWYRQDPGLGLRLIYFSYDVKMKEKGDIPEGYSVSREKKERFSLILESASTNQTSMYLCASSLPRLMNTEAFFGQGTRLTVV.

The chain uses TRBV7-3 and TRBJ2-7; D is undetermined. The CDR3 has 19 amino acids. Trimming stripped 2 bases from V and 2 bases from J, with 25 bases between. CDR1 is SGHTA and CDR2 is FQGTGA in the germline V gene. Here the CDR3 DNA reads TGTGCCAGCAGCTTACGCGGCCCCAAGGGTTTCGGGCCGCCCTACGAGCAGTACTTC. It translates to CASSLRGPKGFGPPYEQYF.

The rearrangement links TRBV6-4 to TRBJ2-1; D remains unclear. Trimming left V 3 bases short and J 0 bases short, with 12 bases between. This CDR3 comprises 16 residues. Germline CDR1 is MRHNA and CDR2 is SNTAGT. This CDR3 is CASSDLASSSYNEQFF. The DNA for the CDR3 is TGTGCCAGCAGTGATCTCGCTAGTAGCTCCTACAATGAGCAGTTCTTC.

The CDR3 region is CASSPLTSGYNEQFF. The CDR3, as DNA: TGCGCCAGCAGCCCTTTAACTAGCGGTTACAATGAGCAGTTCTTC. The rearrangement joins TRBV5-1 to TRBJ2-1, with TRBD2 matching 8 bases. With 4 bases clipped from V and 4 bases from J, the junction kept 7 bases outside the gene matches. The germline CDR1 and CDR2 sequences are SGHRS and YFSETQ. CDR3 length equals 15 residues.

CDR3 sequence: CASSKAHGQIYGYTF. CDR3 sequence (DNA): TGTGCCAGCAGCAAAGCGCACGGACAGATCTATGGCTACACCTTC. This sequence joins TRBV21-1 and TRBJ1-2; the D segment call TRBD1 is taken from the table without a DNA check. TRBV21-1 is flagged as a pseudogene. This CDR3 has 15 residues.

This chain uses TRBV27 with TRBJ2-7, with 7 bases fitting TRBD2. The V segment lost 4 bases and the J segment 6 bases; nucleotides outside the gene matches: 9. The V gene's germline CDR1 is MNHEY and CDR2 SMNVEV (reference sequence). This CDR3 comprises 14 residues. The CDR3 loop is CASSSGLHLVEQYF. Here the CDR3 DNA reads TGTGCCAGCAGTTCGGGACTACATCTCGTCGAGCAGTACTTC.

The chain carries TRBV30 and TRBJ1-2; D may be TRBD1 (5 bases). This CDR3 is 16 amino acids long. Trimming shortened V by 5 bases and J by 4 bases, and 23 bases separated the two germline ends. From germline, CDR1 is GTSNPN and CDR2 SVGIG (reference sequence). CDR3 DNA: TGTGCCTGGTTCCAAGGGGCCGACCCCGGAGGCTATGGCTACACCTTC. It codes for CAWFQGADPGGYGYTF.

This sequence joins TRBV4-1 and TRBJ1-5; D might be TRBD1 (6 bases). The germline gives CDR1 MGHRA, CDR2 YSYEKL. The CDR3 contains 15 residues. Trimming stripped 3 bases from V and 1 base from J, with 10 bases between. This CDR3 reads CASSHVGASNQPQHF. The CDR3 DNA reads TGCGCCAGCAGCCATGTGGGGGCGAGCAATCAGCCCCAGCATTTT.

The chain combines TRBV6-5 with TRBJ2-3; D remains ambiguous. The V and J ends lost 3 bases and 3 bases respectively, with 13 bases between them. Germline loops: CDR1 MNHEY, CDR2 SVGAGI. CDR3 length: 15 residues. In DNA, the CDR3 is TGTGCCAGCAGTTATGCTGCTGTGGCGACAGATACGCAGTATTTT. It specifies CASSYAAVATDTQYF.

This clone was detected once. V gene TRBV7-2 combines with J gene TRBJ2-5, with a tentative D call TRBD1 (5 bases). This CDR3 is built from 12 residues. Looked up from germline, CDR1 is SGHTA and CDR2 is FQGNSA. V dropped 5 bases and J dropped 7 bases, with 11 bases sitting between them. CDR3 sequence (DNA): TGTGCCAGCAGCCTGGGGCAGGGGACCCAGTACTTC. Protein sequence: CASSLGQGTQYF.

The CDR3, as DNA: TGTGCCAGCAGTGCAAACACTGAAGCTTTCTTT. The encoded protein is CASSANTEAFF. The V gene is TRBV6-6, the J gene TRBJ1-1; no clear D gene. V lost 5 bases and J lost 2, with 3 bases in between. This CDR3 comprises 11 residues. Per the germline V gene, CDR1 is MNHNY and CDR2 is SVGAGI (reference sequence).

This chain uses TRBV30 with TRBJ2-1; D is possibly TRBD1 or TRBD2 (5 bases each). The CDR3 contains 12 residues. CDR1 is GTSNPN and CDR2 is SVGIG in the germline V gene (reference sequence). Trimming removed 2 bases from V and 6 bases from J, with 8 bases in between. This CDR3 is CAWSPGGNEQFF. CDR3 DNA: TGTGCCTGGAGTCCTGGGGGCAATGAGCAGTTCTTC.

V is TRBV30 and J is TRBJ1-1; 9 nucleotides match TRBD1. Germline V gene sequence: CDR1 GTSNPN, CDR2 SVGIG (reference sequence). The CDR3 has 14 residues. Germline trimming cut 0 bases from V and 5 bases from J; bases unmatched to any gene: 4. As DNA, the CDR3 is TGTGCCTGGAGTGTAAGACAGGGGGGGACTGAAGCTTTCTTT. This translates into CAWSVRQGGTEAFF.

J is TRBJ2-5 and V is TRBV27; a weak D match, TRBD2 (5 bases). This CDR3 is 15 amino acids long. CDR1 is MNHEY and CDR2 is SMNVEV in the germline V gene (reference sequence). Trimming took off 5 bases at V and 0 bases at J, with 13 bases between the two ends. CDR3 sequence (DNA): TGTGCCAGCAGTCCACAAGCGGCTTACCAAGAGACCCAGTACTTC. Its translation: CASSPQAAYQETQYF.

The rearrangement joins TRBV5-1 to TRBJ2-2, with D possibly matching TRBD2 (6 bases). The V and J ends lost 5 bases and 2 bases respectively, with 16 bases between them. The CDR3 is made up of 16 amino acids. Germline assignment: CDR1 SGHRS and CDR2 YFSETQ. The CDR3 DNA is TGCGCCAGCAGTTGGGGACTCCAGCCAAACACCGGGGAGCTGTTTTTT. It codes for CASSWGLQPNTGELFF.

The chain carries TRBV18 and TRBJ1-3, with 11 bases fitting TRBD1. The V and J ends lost 3 bases and 0 bases, in that order; junction bases with no gene match: 1. Germline CDR1 is KGHSH and CDR2 is LQKENI. The CDR3 spans 16 residues. This chain's CDR3 is CASSPGQGGSGNTIYF. In DNA, the CDR3 is TGTGCCAGCTCACCGGGACAGGGGGGCTCTGGAAACACCATATATTTT.

The J gene is TRBJ1-5, the V gene TRBV30, with D tentatively TRBD1 (5 bases). The CDR3 has 15 amino acids. Trimming cost V 3 bases and J 2 bases, with 14 bases left between them. Germline CDR1 and CDR2: GTSNPN and SVGIG (reference sequence). CDR3 sequence reads: CAWSPGGRRNQPQHF. The CDR3 DNA is TGTGCCTGGAGCCCTGGGGGTCGGCGCAATCAGCCCCAGCATTTT.

The chain links TRBV28 to TRBJ2-6; D possibly corresponds to TRBD1 (5 bases). Germline-derived CDR1 and CDR2 are MDHEN and SYDVKM. Trimming cost V 8 bases and J 4 bases, with 9 bases left between them. CDR3 length: 13 residues. As DNA, the CDR3 is TGTGCCAGCGGGGCCCCCGGGGCCAACGTCCTGACTTTC. Its translation: CASGAPGANVLTF.

V is TRBV19 and J is TRBJ1-1; tentatively, D is TRBD1 (5 bases). CDR1 is LNHDA, CDR2 SQIVND, per germline (reference sequence). V was pared by 5 bases and J by 2 bases, with 9 bases between. The CDR3 has 13 residues. The CDR3 region is CASSHGHNTEAFF. In DNA form, the CDR3 reads TGTGCCAGTAGTCACGGACACAACACTGAAGCTTTCTTT.

V and J are TRBV5-1 and TRBJ2-2; D gene uncertain. The CDR3 is made up of 15 amino acids. The V end was cut by 0 bases, the J end by 5 bases, with 11 bases between. Germline CDR1 is SGHRS and CDR2 is YFSETQ. CDR3 residues: CASSLVPGGTGELFF. As DNA, the CDR3 is TGCGCCAGCAGCTTGGTCCCGGGTGGGACCGGGGAGCTGTTTTTT.